The 20 T cell receptor beta chains reported below all come from one sample, sequenced in a study of breast tumors, draining lymph nodes, adjacent tissues. The lymph nodes were axillary draining lymph nodes from breast cancer patients. TCRdb independently ran MiXCR on the multiplex PCR reads; one entry per CDR3 protein. The top ten hold over 3% of the sample, which has about 120,000 distinct CDR3 sequences, about 20% seen once. Sequenced: axillary lymph node tissue. These receptors were obtained from a female donor with breast cancer. Some clones in this sample may be carry-over from other donors' samples.

This clonotype was seen repeatedly, ten times or more. V and J are TRBV6-1 and TRBJ1-6; no clear D gene. Deletions cut 8 bases from V and 5 bases from J, with 16 bases between. The germline V gene has CDR1 MNHNS and CDR2 SASEGT. CDR3 size: 15 residues. The CDR3 protein is CASGERRLNNSPLHF. As DNA, the CDR3 is TGTGCCAGCGGGGAAAGGAGGCTCAATAATTCACCCCTCCACTTT.

This clonotype was recorded at least ten times. The gene calls are TRBV10-1 and TRBJ2-7, with 7 bases that match TRBD1. The trim removed 4 bases at V and 7 bases at J, leaving 7 bases unmatched. CDR3 length: 13 residues. Per germline, CDR1 WNHNN and CDR2 SYGVQD (reference sequence). The CDR3 is CASSASPTGEQYF. CDR3 nucleotides: TGCGCCAGCAGTGCGTCCCCGACAGGGGAGCAGTACTTC.

This clonotype has ten or more counts. The chain couples TRBV9 to TRBJ2-5; a weak D match, TRBD2 (5 bases). V was shortened by 1 base and J by 5 bases, with 12 bases between the two germline ends. The CDR3 spans 14 residues. CDR1 and CDR2 (germline): SGDLS, YYNGEE. Written as DNA, the CDR3 is TGTGCCAGCAGCGTAAGGGATATAGCGGAGACCCAGTACTTC. It specifies CASSVRDIAETQYF.

Of note for this clonotype: With a much larger clone just one base away, this may be a read error. The chain combines TRBV7-2 with TRBJ2-5; D is uncertain. Germline V CDR1 and CDR2: SGHTA, FQGNSA. The CDR3 covers 14 residues. CDR3 protein: CASSFQENQETRYF. CDR3 sequence (DNA): TGTGCCAGCAGCTTTCAAGAAAACCAAGAGACCCGGTACTTC.

In regard to this clonotype: This may arise from a read error, as a much more abundant clone is one base away. The chain has TRBV19 and TRBJ2-3; TRBD1 matches 9 bases. This CDR3 region has 14 residues. V lost 5 bases and J lost 10; bases outside the gene matches: 10. The V gene's germline CDR1 is LNHDA and CDR2 SQIVND (reference sequence). The CDR3 here is CASSLAGTGFSQYF. The CDR3 region has the DNA TGTGCCAGTAGTCTCGCCGGGACAGGGTTTTCGCAGTATTTT.

Many counts were recorded for this clonotype. The V and J genes are TRBV20-1 and TRBJ2-7; a weak D match, TRBD1 (6 bases). CDR1 and CDR2 (germline): DFQATT, SNEGSKA (reference sequence). Deletions cut 6 bases from V and 4 bases from J, with 19 bases between. The CDR3 is made up of 14 amino acids. CDR3 protein: CSAPTVGRGYEQYF. The DNA for the CDR3 is TGCAGTGCCCCAACGGTCGGCAGGGGTTACGAGCAGTACTTC.

This clonotype has only a few counts. This rearrangement joins TRBV28 to TRBJ1-4; 7 nucleotides match TRBD1. V lost 5 bases, J lost 7 bases, and 13 bases stayed unmatched. This CDR3 comprises 16 residues. Per germline, CDR1 MDHEN and CDR2 SYDVKM. Here the CDR3 reads CASSLPGGGHGEKLFF. In DNA, the CDR3 is TGTGCCAGCAGTCTACCAGGGGGGGGTCACGGTGAAAAACTGTTTTTT.

This clonotype came up many times. This chain connects TRBV28 to TRBJ2-7, with D tentatively TRBD1 or TRBD2 (5 bases each). The CDR3 has 14 amino acids. Germline V gives CDR1 MDHEN, CDR2 SYDVKM. The V end lost 6 bases, the J end lost 3 bases, and 15 bases lay between the germline ends. CDR3 amino acids: CASSSWDQLYEQYF. The CDR3 coding sequence is TGTGCCAGCAGCTCGTGGGACCAACTCTACGAGCAGTACTTC. Combining the CDR3 with reference TRBV28 and TRBJ2-7 gives the whole variable domain DVKVTQSSRYLVKRTGEKVFLECVQDMDHENMFWYRQDPGLGLRLIYFSYDVKMKEKGDIPEGYSVSREKKERFSLILESASTNQTSMYLCASSSWDQLYEQYFGPGTRLTVT.

On this clonotype itself: This could be a read error, since a much larger clone is one nucleotide away. The V gene is TRBV2, the J gene TRBJ2-1; 10 bases match TRBD2. Germline assignment: CDR1 SNHLY and CDR2 FYNNEI. The CDR3 sequence is 15 residues long. This CDR3 is CASSWTSGDYNGQFF. For the CDR3, the DNA is TGTGCCAGCAGTTGGACTAGCGGAGACTACAATGGGCAGTTCTTC.

In regard to this clonotype: This could be a read error, since a much larger clone is one nucleotide away. CDR3 DNA: TGCAGTGCTACCGGGCGGCTAGCGGCCCCCTACAATGAGCAGTTCTTC. This codes for CSATGRLAAPYNEQFF. The V call is TRBV20-1, the J call TRBJ2-1; 7 bases map to TRBD2. Unmatched junction bases numbered 11, after V lost 4 bases and J lost 2 bases. This CDR3 contains 16 residues. Per the germline V gene, CDR1 is DFQATT and CDR2 is SNEGSKA (reference sequence).

This clonotype was observed at least ten times. The rearrangement uses TRBV12-3 or TRBV12-4 and TRBJ2-5; either TRBD1 or TRBD2 may supply D (7 bases each). This CDR3 spans 13 amino acids. Deletions cut 3 bases from V and 5 bases from J, with 10 bases between. CDR3 protein: CASSFRGGETQYF. In DNA form, the CDR3 reads TGTGCCAGCAGTTTCAGGGGGGGCGAGACCCAGTACTTC.

This clonotype appeared many times. This rearrangement joins TRBV7-3 to TRBJ2-1, with D maybe TRBD2 (5 bases). The V gene lost 6 bases and the J gene lost 8 bases, with 26 bases spanning the gap. The CDR3 is 17 amino acids. Per germline, CDR1 SGHTA and CDR2 FQGTGA. CDR3 sequence (DNA): TGTGCCAGCAGTCCGGGTCCGATGGGGAGCCCGACCTATGAGCAGTTCTTC. This translates into CASSPGPMGSPTYEQFF.

At least ten counts were recorded for this clonotype. CDR3 coding DNA: TGCAGTGCTAGAGATTGGGCGGACTATGGCTACACCTTC. Translation: CSARDWADYGYTF. This sequence joins TRBV20-1 and TRBJ1-2; D unclear. Trimming left V 0 bases short and J 3 bases short, with 8 bases between. The CDR3 is 13 residues long. Germline V gene sequence: CDR1 DFQATT, CDR2 SNEGSKA (reference sequence).

The chain uses TRBV19 and TRBJ2-5, with D perhaps matching TRBD2 (6 bases). Trimming removed 1 base from V and 5 bases from J, with 17 bases in between. CDR3 length: 16 amino acids. Germline V CDR1 and CDR2: LNHDA, SQIVND (reference sequence). CDR3 DNA sequence: TGTGCCAGTAGTATAGGGGAGACAGCCGGAGGGGAGACCCAGTACTTC. Its protein is CASSIGETAGGETQYF. Combining the CDR3 with reference TRBV19 and TRBJ2-5 gives the whole variable domain DGGITQSPKYLFRKEGQNVTLSCEQNLNHDAMYWYRQDPGQGLRLIYYSQIVNDFQKGDIAEGYSVSREKKESFPLTVTSAQKNPTAFYLCASSIGETAGGETQYFGPGTRLLVL.

This clonotype was recorded many times. V gene TRBV7-9 combines with J gene TRBJ2-5, with a weak D call TRBD1 (6 bases). Germline CDR1 and CDR2: SEHNR and FQNEAQ (reference sequence). V lost 5 bases to trimming and J lost 2 bases, with 12 bases between them. CDR3 length: 14 amino acids. CDR3 in amino acids: CASSADSSQETQYF. CDR3 nucleotide sequence: TGTGCCAGCAGCGCGGACAGTTCTCAAGAGACCCAGTACTTC.

This clonotype was recorded at least ten times. This chain joins TRBV4-1 and TRBJ2-1; TRBD2 agrees at 13 bases. Germline V lookup: CDR1 MGHRA, CDR2 YSYEKL. CDR3 size: 18 residues. The J segment lost 4 bases and the V segment lost 7 bases, leaving 13 bases of the junction unmatched. The CDR3 loop is CASTERLAGGQGYNEQFF. CDR3 nucleotide sequence: TGCGCCAGCACGGAAAGACTAGCGGGGGGCCAAGGATACAATGAGCAGTTCTTC.

This clonotype was counted at least ten times. The chain uses TRBV19 and TRBJ1-3; D call uncertain. Germline V gene data show CDR1 as LNHDA and CDR2 as SQIVND (reference sequence). Trimming shortened V by 7 bases and J by 0 bases, and 22 bases separated the two germline ends. The CDR3 spans 18 residues. In DNA form, the CDR3 reads TGTGCCAGTACTCGCAAAGTCCGCGGGCTTAGCTCTGGAAACACCATATATTTT. Its translation is CASTRKVRGLSSGNTIYF. The full variable domain, with the rest looked up from reference TRBV19 and TRBJ1-3, is DGGITQSPKYLFRKEGQNVTLSCEQNLNHDAMYWYRQDPGQGLRLIYYSQIVNDFQKGDIAEGYSVSREKKESFPLTVTSAQKNPTAFYLCASTRKVRGLSSGNTIYFGEGSWLTVV.

This clonotype was picked up many times. The CDR3 loop reads CASSFAGDEKLFF. In DNA, the CDR3 is TGTGCCAGCAGTTTCGCGGGGGATGAAAAACTGTTTTTT. The rearrangement links TRBV12-3 or TRBV12-4 to TRBJ1-4; possibly TRBD1 for D (5 bases). The CDR3 extends over 13 amino acids. Trimming pared 3 bases from V and 6 bases from J, leaving 8 bases between.

A word on this clonotype: A much bigger clone sits one base away, suggesting this may be a read error. This sequence joins TRBV12-3 or TRBV12-4 and TRBJ1-5; weak D call: TRBD1 (5 bases). The CDR3 is 15 amino acids. Trimming shortened V by 8 bases and J by 2 bases, and 16 bases separated the two germline ends. The CDR3 sequence is CASARDGLGNQPQHF. In DNA, the CDR3 is TGTGCCAGCGCCAGGGACGGCCTCGGCAATCAGCCCCAGCATTTT.

This clonotype was detected ten times or more. This sequence joins TRBV20-1 and TRBJ2-3; 8 bases are shared with TRBD2. V gave up 1 base and J gave up 2 bases; unmatched junction bases: 5. The CDR3 spans 15 residues. CDR1 DFQATT and CDR2 SNEGSKA come from the germline V gene (reference sequence). CDR3 DNA: TGCAGTGCTAGAGCTACGGGAGGGGACACAGATACGCAGTATTTT. Encoded protein: CSARATGGDTDTQYF.